These T cell receptor beta chains were read from a single sample in a study of radiation and T cells in renal cell carcinoma. TCRdb's table, derived via immunoSEQ multiplex PCR, lists solely in-frame clones and lacks some. Of about 130,000 clones listed, about 81% are singletons. Sequences were derived from blood, sampled from a patient whose treatment included radiotherapy and nephrectomy. Receptors were obtained from a man between 45 and 60 years old with renal cell carcinoma. Each CDR3 is given with its conserved first and last residue. The D gene is left open where the match is weak. A clone size is listed for some rows: how often the clone was seen (once, few, many), or a class if it is expanded.

NA	TRBV10-3	TRBD1	CAIKLTGGRDTEAFF
NA	TRBV18	TRBD1	CASSPLGQGADTQYF
few	TRBV5-4	NA	CASKIIPTGNYGYTF
NA	TRBV2	TRBD1	CASRDRSYEQYF
NA	TRBV28	NA	CASSQGSTAIGYTF
NA	TRBV11-2	NA	CASSLRGIEGNTIYF
NA	TRBV5-1	NA	CASSPGTAWEETQYF
once	TRBV30	TRBD2	CAWSVGLAGAQETQYF
few	TRBV7-2	NA	CASSQALVVYGDSPLHF
NA	TRBV6-6	NA	CASSYSLGDYNEQFF
once	TRBV18	NA	CASSPQTDAYEQYF
NA	TRBV4-2	NA	CASSQATGSNQPQHF
NA	TRBV7-2	NA	CASSLVRGSAGELFF
NA	TRBV7-8	TRBD2	CASSLEATSGGADTQYF
NA	TRBV6-1	NA	CASSVGRLKGHLINEQYF
NA	TRBV6-1	NA	CASSPQGITEAFF
NA	TRBV5-1	NA	CASGSRVGETQYF
NA	TRBV6-5	NA	CASSYGVGANVLTF
NA	TRBV27	TRBD2	CASSFSGGPANTGELFF
once	TRBV2	TRBD1	CASRQDRVSSGEKLFF
NA	TRBV9	TRBD1	CASSVSPGQGNEKLFF
NA	TRBV19	NA	CASSTTGTETQYF
few	TRBV21-1	NA	CASSNRSGRLSYNEQFF
NA	TRBV7-2	TRBD1	CASSLEDRVQFF
NA	TRBV5-1	NA	CASSLGLASAAVQETQYF
few	TRBV4-1	NA	CASSQYGLPTDTQYF
NA	TRBV30	NA	CAWSVKGGDTQYF
NA	TRBV20-1	NA	CSARGAGEDPF
NA	TRBV6-6	NA	CASRVTRTGGETQYF
NA	TRBV2	NA	CASSAYTDTQYF
NA	TRBV5-1	NA	CASSLGGDSYEQYF
NA	TRBV10-3	NA	CAISEKALGAKNIQYF
NA	TRBV5-1	TRBD2	CASSLVAGSETQYF
NA	TRBV6-5	NA	CASSYVGGRGYTF
NA	TRBV7-9	TRBD1	CASSLRPTGVNEQFF
NA	TRBV6-5	TRBD1	CASSAHRGDTQYF
NA	TRBV18	NA	CASSPPGREKLFF
NA	TRBV5-6	NA	CASSLWDLADTQYF
NA	TRBV5-4	TRBD2	CASSRGRGRDTGELFF
NA	TRBV5-4	NA	CASSFYGGGPEYF
NA	TRBV29-1	NA	CSAGTDSGEQFF
NA	TRBV6-5	NA	CASSYGGHETNYGYTF
NA	TRBV29-1	NA	CSAAPGYGNTIYF
NA	TRBV25-1	TRBD2	CASSLAGGTDTQYF
NA	TRBV10-3	NA	CAISPGRPSGQPQHF
NA	TRBV9	TRBD2	CASSVGGGAGGQIDTQYF
NA	TRBV20-1	NA	CSAEVRDTQYF
NA	TRBV7-8	NA	CASSLIGRGTTDTQYF
NA	TRBV13	TRBD2	CASSLGRLAGYTSGELFF
NA	TRBV27	NA	CASSLRGNTEAFF
NA	TRBV7-2	TRBD2	CASSLQPPASGGAPEQYF
few	TRBV11-2	TRBD2	CASSLVGGNTDTQYF
NA	TRBV11-2	NA	CASSSVRAGGSYEQYF
NA	TRBV4-2	TRBD2	CASSQDVSSGANEQFF
NA	TRBV29-1	TRBD1	CSVTNAFRGQHSFNEQFF